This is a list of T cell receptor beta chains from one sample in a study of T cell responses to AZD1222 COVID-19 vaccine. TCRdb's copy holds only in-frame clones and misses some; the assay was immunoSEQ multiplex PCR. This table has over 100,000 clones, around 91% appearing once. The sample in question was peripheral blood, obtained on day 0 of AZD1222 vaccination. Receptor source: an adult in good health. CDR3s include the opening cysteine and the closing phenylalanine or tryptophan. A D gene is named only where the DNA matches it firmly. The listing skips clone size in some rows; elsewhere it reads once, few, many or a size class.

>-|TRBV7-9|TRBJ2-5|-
TGTGCCAGCACCAGACTAGATGGCGGGGAGACCCAGTACTTC
CASTRLDGGETQYF
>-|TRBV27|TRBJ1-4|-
TGTGCCAGCAGTTTAAGAACTTCAACTAATGAAAAACTGTTTTTT
CASSLRTSTNEKLFF
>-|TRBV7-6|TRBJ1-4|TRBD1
TGTGCCAGCAGCTTAGAGCCGGGACAGACTAATGAAAAACTGTTTTTT
CASSLEPGQTNEKLFF
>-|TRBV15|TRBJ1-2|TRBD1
TGTGCCACCAGCAGAACTGGGACAGGATATGGCTACACCTTC
CATSRTGTGYGYTF
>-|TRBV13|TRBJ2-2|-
TGTGCCAGCAGCTTAGAACAGGCCCCCGGGGAGCTGTTTTTT
CASSLEQAPGELFF
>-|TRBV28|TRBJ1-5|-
TGTGCCAGCAGGCCAGGGGAGGGTTATCAGCCCCAGCATTTT
CASRPGEGYQPQHF
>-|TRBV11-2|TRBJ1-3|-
TGTGCCAGCAGCTTTGCAGGGCCCGGAAACACCATATATTTT
CASSFAGPGNTIYF
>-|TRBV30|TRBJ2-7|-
TGTGCCTGGAGTGTGGGACGGGGGACCACCTACGAGCAGTACTTC
CAWSVGRGTTYEQYF
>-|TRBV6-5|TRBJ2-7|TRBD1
TGTGCCAGCAGGGCTGGAGGGACAGGGCTCTACTTC
CASRAGGTGLYF
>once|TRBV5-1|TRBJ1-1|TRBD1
TGCGCCAGCAGCTTACAGGGGGCAGACACTGAAGCTTTCTTT
CASSLQGADTEAFF
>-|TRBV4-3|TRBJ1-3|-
TGCGCCAGCAGCCAGGTGGGGGGAGCTGGAAACACCATATATTTT
CASSQVGGAGNTIYF
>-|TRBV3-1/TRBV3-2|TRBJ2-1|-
TGTGCCAGCAGCCAAGATCTCCACCGGAGGGTGGTGCCTTCCTACAATGAGCAGTTCTTC
CASSQDLHRRVVPSYNEQFF
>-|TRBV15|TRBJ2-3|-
TGTGCCACCAGCAGAGTAGGGGGGGCTGCGGCAGATACGCAGTATTTT
CATSRVGGAAADTQYF